This TCR beta chain appears in the sequencing data of a study of memory CD4+ T cells and cytomegalovirus serostatus. General study results and limits: Of roughly 180 reported CMV TCRbeta sequences, under 70 were found in memory CD4+ repertoires. Suggested: most of the CMV-linked TCR signature lies in CD4+ memory cells.

To note about this clone: Its antigen is as yet unknown.

V dropped 3 bases and J dropped 4 bases, with 16 bases sitting between them. Per germline, CDR1 MGHDK and CDR2 SYGVNS. The CDR3 extends over 17 amino acids. Single viable CD3+CD4+CD8-CD45RO+ cells were sorted as the memory CD4+ T cells. Donors' CMV status reflects serum IgG against pp150, pp28, p38, p52. Here immunoSEQ multiplex PCR was the method, and the copy in TCRdb shows in-frame clones only, minus some. The table shows tens of thousands of clones, with roughly four fifths occurring only once. The rearrangement joins TRBV25-1 to TRBJ2-6; tentative D call: TRBD1 (7 bases). This clonotype was obtained from an adult in good health and CMV-seronegative. Input material: memory CD4+ T cells from blood. CDR3 sequence reads: CASSDTTGRGGANVLTF. The CDR3 region has the DNA TGTGCCAGCAGTGACACGACAGGGCGGGGAGGGGCCAACGTCCTGACTTTC.